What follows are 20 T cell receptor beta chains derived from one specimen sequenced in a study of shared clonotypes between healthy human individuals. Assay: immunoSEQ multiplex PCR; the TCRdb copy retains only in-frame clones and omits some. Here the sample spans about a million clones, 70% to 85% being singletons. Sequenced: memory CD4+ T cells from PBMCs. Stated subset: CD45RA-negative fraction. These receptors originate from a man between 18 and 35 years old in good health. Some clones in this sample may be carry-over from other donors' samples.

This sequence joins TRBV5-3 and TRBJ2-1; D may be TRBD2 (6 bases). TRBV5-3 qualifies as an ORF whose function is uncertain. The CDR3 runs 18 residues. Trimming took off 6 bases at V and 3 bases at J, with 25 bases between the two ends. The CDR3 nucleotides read TGTGCCAGAACCTTCTCGTTTATTTCGGGACTTTTCTACAATGAGCAGTTCTTC. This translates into CARTFSFISGLFYNEQFF.

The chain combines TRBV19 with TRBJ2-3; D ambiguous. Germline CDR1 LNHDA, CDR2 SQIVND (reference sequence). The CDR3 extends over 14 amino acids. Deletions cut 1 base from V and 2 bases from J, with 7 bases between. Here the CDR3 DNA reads TGTGCCAGTAGTATAGCAAGAGTCACAGATACGCAGTATTTT. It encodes CASSIARVTDTQYF.

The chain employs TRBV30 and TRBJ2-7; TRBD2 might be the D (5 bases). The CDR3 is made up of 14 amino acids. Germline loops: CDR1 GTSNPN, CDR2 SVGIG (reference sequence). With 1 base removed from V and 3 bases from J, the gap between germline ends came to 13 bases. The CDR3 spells CAWSGEPSYYEQYF. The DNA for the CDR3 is TGTGCCTGGAGTGGGGAGCCTTCTTACTACGAGCAGTACTTC. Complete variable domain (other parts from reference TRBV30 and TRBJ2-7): SQTIHQWPATLVQPVGSPLSLECTVEGTSNPNLYWYRQAAGRGLQLLFYSVGIGQISSEVPQNLSASRPQDRQFILSSKKLLLSDSGFYLCAWSGEPSYYEQYFGPGTRLTVT.

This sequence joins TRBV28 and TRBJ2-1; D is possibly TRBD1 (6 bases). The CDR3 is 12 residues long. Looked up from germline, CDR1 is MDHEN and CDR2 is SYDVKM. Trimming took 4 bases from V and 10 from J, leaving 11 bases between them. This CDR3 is CASSSGTREQFF. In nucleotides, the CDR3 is TGTGCCAGCAGTTCCGGGACAAGGGAGCAGTTCTTC.

CDR3 in amino acids: CASTRTGSFFRTGELFF. In nucleotides, the CDR3 is TGTGCCAGCACCCGGACAGGGAGTTTCTTTAGGACCGGGGAGCTGTTTTTT. The V call is TRBV9, the J call TRBJ2-2; TRBD1 matches 8 bases. The CDR3 is 17 residues long. V dropped 6 bases and J dropped 5; count of bases not matched to a gene: 15. The germline gives CDR1 SGDLS, CDR2 YYNGEE. Filled out from reference TRBV9 and TRBJ2-2, the complete variable domain reads DSGVTQTPKHLITATGQRVTLRCSPRSGDLSVYWYQQSLDQGLQFLIQYYNGEERAKGNILERFSAQQFPDLHSELNLSSLELGDSALYFCASTRTGSFFRTGELFFGEGSRLTVL.

The CDR3 is CASSVGDRGVGEKLFF. In DNA form, the CDR3 reads TGTGCCAGCAGTGTGGGGGACAGAGGTGTAGGAGAAAAACTGTTTTTT. The chain combines TRBV25-1 with TRBJ1-4; 7 bases match TRBD1. CDR3 size: 16 residues. V lost 4 bases and J lost 8; bases outside the gene matches: 13. Per the germline V gene, CDR1 is MGHDK and CDR2 is SYGVNS.

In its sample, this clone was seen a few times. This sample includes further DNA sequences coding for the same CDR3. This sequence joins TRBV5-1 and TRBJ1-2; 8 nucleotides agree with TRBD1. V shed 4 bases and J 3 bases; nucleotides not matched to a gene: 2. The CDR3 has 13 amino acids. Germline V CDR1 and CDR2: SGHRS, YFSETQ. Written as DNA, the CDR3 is TGCGCCAGCAGCGGACAGGGAGACTATGGCTACACCTTC. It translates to CASSGQGDYGYTF.

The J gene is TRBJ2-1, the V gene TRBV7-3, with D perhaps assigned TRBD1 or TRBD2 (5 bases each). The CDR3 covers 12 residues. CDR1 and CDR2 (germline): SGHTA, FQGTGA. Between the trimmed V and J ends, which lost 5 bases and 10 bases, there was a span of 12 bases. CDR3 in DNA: TGTGCCAGCAGCCACCGGGACGGGGAGCAGTTCTTC. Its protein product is CASSHRDGEQFF.

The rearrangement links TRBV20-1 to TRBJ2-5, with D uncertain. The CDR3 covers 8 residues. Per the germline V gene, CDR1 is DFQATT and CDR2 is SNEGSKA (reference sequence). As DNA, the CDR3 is TGCAGGGTGGAGACCCAGTACTTC. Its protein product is CRVETQYF.

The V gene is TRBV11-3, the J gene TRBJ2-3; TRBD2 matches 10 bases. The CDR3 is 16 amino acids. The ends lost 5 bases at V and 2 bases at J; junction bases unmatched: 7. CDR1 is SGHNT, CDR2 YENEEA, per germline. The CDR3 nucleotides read TGTGCCAGCAGCCCCAGAGCGGGAGGGAACACAGATACGCAGTATTTT. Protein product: CASSPRAGGNTDTQYF.

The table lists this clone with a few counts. CDR3 region: CASSDAGVFEAFF. In nucleotides, the CDR3 is TGTGCCAGCAGCGACGCGGGGGTCTTTGAAGCTTTCTTT. V gene TRBV11-2 combines with J gene TRBJ1-1; a possible D gene is TRBD1 (5 bases). This CDR3 has 13 residues. Per germline, CDR1 SGHAT and CDR2 FQNNGV. V lost 5 bases and J 7 bases, leaving 14 bases between the germline ends. Full variable domain (rest looked up from reference TRBV11-2 and TRBJ1-1): EAGVAQSPRYKIIEKRQSVAFWCNPISGHATLYWYQQILGQGPKLLIQFQNNGVVDDSQLPKDRFSAERLKGVDSTLKIQPAKLEDSAVYLCASSDAGVFEAFFGQGTRLTVV.

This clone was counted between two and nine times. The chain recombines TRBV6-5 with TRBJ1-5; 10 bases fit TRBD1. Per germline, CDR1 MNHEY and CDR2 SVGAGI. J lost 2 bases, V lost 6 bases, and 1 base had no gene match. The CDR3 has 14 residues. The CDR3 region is CASSGQGGNQPQHF. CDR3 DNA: TGTGCCAGCAGCGGACAGGGGGGCAATCAGCCCCAGCATTTT.

CDR3 in DNA: TGTGCCAGCAGCGTTCTAGCGGGAGTAGAGTACAATGAGCAGTTCTTC. As protein: CASSVLAGVEYNEQFF. The chain couples TRBV9 to TRBJ2-1, with 10 nucleotides matching TRBD2. This CDR3 region has 16 residues. Per the germline V gene, CDR1 is SGDLS and CDR2 is YYNGEE. V was pared by 2 bases and J by 4 bases, with 6 bases of the junction left unmatched. Full variable domain (remainder filled in from reference TRBV9 and TRBJ2-1): DSGVTQTPKHLITATGQRVTLRCSPRSGDLSVYWYQQSLDQGLQFLIQYYNGEERAKGNILERFSAQQFPDLHSELNLSSLELGDSALYFCASSVLAGVEYNEQFFGPGTRLTVL.

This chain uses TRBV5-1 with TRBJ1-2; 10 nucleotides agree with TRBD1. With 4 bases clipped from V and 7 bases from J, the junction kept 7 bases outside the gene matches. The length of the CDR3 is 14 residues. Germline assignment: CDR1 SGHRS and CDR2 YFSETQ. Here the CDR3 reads CASSPDRGHSGYTF. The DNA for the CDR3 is TGCGCCAGCAGCCCCGACAGGGGGCACAGTGGCTACACCTTC.

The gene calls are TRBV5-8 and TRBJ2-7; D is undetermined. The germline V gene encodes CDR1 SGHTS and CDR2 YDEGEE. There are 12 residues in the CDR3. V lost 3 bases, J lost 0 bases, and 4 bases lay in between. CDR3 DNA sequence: TGTGCCAGCAGCTCCCGCTCCTACGAGCAGTACTTC. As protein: CASSSRSYEQYF. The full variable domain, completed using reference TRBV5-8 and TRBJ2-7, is EAGVTQSPTHLIKTRGQQATLRCSPISGHTSVYWYQQALGLGLQFLLWYDEGEERNRGNFPPRFSGRQFPNYSSELNVNALELEDSALYLCASSSRSYEQYFGPGTRLTVT.

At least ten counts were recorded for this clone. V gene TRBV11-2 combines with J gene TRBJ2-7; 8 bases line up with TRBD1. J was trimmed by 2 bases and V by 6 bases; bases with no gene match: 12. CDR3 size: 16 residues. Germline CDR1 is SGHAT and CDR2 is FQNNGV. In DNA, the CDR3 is TGTGCCAGCAGGTTACTCCGACAGGGGAAGCCCTACGAGCAGTACTTC. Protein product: CASRLLRQGKPYEQYF.

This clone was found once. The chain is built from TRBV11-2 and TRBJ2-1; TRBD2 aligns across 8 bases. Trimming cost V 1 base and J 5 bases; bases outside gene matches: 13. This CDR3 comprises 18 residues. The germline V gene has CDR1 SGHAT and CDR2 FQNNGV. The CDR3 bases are TGTGCCAGCAGCTTAGGAGCCCGGGAGGGCCGTCGGAACAATGAGCAGTTCTTC. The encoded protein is CASSLGAREGRRNNEQFF.

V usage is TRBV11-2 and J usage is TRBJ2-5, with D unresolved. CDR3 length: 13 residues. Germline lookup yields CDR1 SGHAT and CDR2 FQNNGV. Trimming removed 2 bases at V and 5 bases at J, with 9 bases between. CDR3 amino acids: CASSLYPGETQYF. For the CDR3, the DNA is TGTGCCAGCAGCTTATATCCCGGGGAGACCCAGTACTTC.

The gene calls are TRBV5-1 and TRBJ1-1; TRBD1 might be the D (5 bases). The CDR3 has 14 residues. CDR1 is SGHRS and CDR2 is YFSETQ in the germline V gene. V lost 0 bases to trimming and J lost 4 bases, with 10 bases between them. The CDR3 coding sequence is TGCGCCAGCAGCTTGGAGGGGCTAACCACTGAAGCTTTCTTT. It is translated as CASSLEGLTTEAFF. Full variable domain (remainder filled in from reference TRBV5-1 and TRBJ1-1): KAGVTQTPRYLIKTRGQQVTLSCSPISGHRSVSWYQQTPGQGLQFLFEYFSETQRNKGNFPGRFSGRQFSNSRSEMNVSTLELGDSALYLCASSLEGLTTEAFFGQGTRLTVV.

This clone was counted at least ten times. The CDR3 DNA reads TGTGCCAGCAGCCAAGAAGTATTAAGGGTCAACGAGCAGTACTTC. Amino acid sequence: CASSQEVLRVNEQYF. The V call is TRBV4-2, the J call TRBJ2-7; D remains ambiguous. The germline CDR1 and CDR2 sequences are LGHNA and YNFKEQ. The CDR3 length is 15 residues. With 0 bases removed from V and 5 bases from J, the gap between germline ends came to 14 bases.